Shown below are 29 T cell receptor beta chains from a single sample sequenced in a study of CD8+CD57+ T cells in acquired aplastic anemia. Genomic DNA constituted the template upon which TCR beta VDJ and CDR3 profiling was performed. TCRdb re-analysed the reads in MiXCR, keeping a single row per CDR3 protein. This table has 150,000 to 200,000 distinct CDR3 sequences, 64% appearing once. Material: sorted CD4+, CD8+, or CD8+CD57+ T cells (not recorded which) from PBMCs. The source is a human donor with severe aplastic anemia or a healthy control (not recorded which).

This clonotype occurred once. The rearrangement links TRBV7-2 to TRBJ2-7; the match to TRBD1 covers 12 bases. The CDR3 is 18 residues long. V shed 3 bases, J shed 3 bases, and the junction held 12 bases outside the gene matches. Germline-derived CDR1 and CDR2 are SGHTA and FQGNSA. The CDR3 DNA reads TGTGCCAGCAGCTTTCCCGGGACAGGGGGCTTATATAGCTACGAGCAGTACTTC. This translates into CASSFPGTGGLYSYEQYF.

This rearrangement joins TRBV11-2 to TRBJ2-3; no clear D. In germline, CDR1 is SGHAT, CDR2 FQNNGV. Trimming left V 3 bases short and J 4 bases short, with 8 bases between. This CDR3 is built from 13 residues. The CDR3 DNA follows: TGTGCCAGCAGCTTTCGGCAGGCAGATACGCAGTATTTT. Its protein product is CASSFRQADTQYF.

The chain links TRBV5-1 to TRBJ1-5; D not certain. V lost 4 bases, J lost 6 bases, and 14 bases lay in between. The CDR3 sequence is 14 residues long. The germline V gene has CDR1 SGHRS and CDR2 YFSETQ. In nucleotides, the CDR3 is TGCGCCAGCAGCCTCGAGTCCCGGGGTCAGCCCCAGCATTTT. Its protein product is CASSLESRGQPQHF.

This clonotype was seen only once. This chain's CDR3 is CASSIVGTVGNQPQHF. The CDR3 DNA sequence: TGTGCCAGTAGTATAGTAGGCACCGTAGGCAATCAGCCCCAGCATTTT. J is TRBJ1-5 and V is TRBV19, with D hard to call. Trimming pared 1 base from V and 2 bases from J, leaving 12 bases between. The CDR3 runs 16 residues. Germline values: CDR1 LNHDA, CDR2 SQIVND (reference sequence).

The CDR3 spells CASTQRGSAAPQETQYF. The CDR3 DNA sequence: TGTGCCAGCACTCAGAGGGGCTCCGCGGCCCCTCAAGAGACCCAGTACTTC. The chain joins TRBV2 to TRBJ2-5; tentatively, D is TRBD1 or TRBD2 (5 bases each). Per germline, CDR1 SNHLY and CDR2 FYNNEI. The CDR3 is 17 residues long. Trimming took 7 bases from V and 2 from J, leaving 23 bases between them.

The CDR3 sequence is CASKHLDQDSYEQYF. CDR3 sequence (DNA): TGTGCCAGCAAACATCTGGACCAAGACTCCTACGAGCAGTACTTC. The chain uses TRBV6-1 and TRBJ2-7; D remains ambiguous. Germline lookup yields CDR1 MNHNS and CDR2 SASEGT. V was cut by 7 bases and J by 0 bases, with 16 bases left in between. The CDR3 is made up of 15 amino acids.

This clonotype was found a few times. The gene calls are TRBV3-1 and TRBJ2-7; D may be TRBD1 or TRBD2 (5 bases each). Trimming left V 1 base short and J 2 bases short, with 18 bases between. The CDR3 sequence is 17 residues long. Looked up from germline, CDR1 is LGHDT and CDR2 is YNNKEL (reference sequence). The CDR3 region has the DNA TGTGCCAGCAGCCAAGCCCATTTCGGGGCCCGAGCCTACGAGCAGTACTTC. Protein sequence: CASSQAHFGARAYEQYF.

The chain employs TRBV7-9 and TRBJ1-1, with a tentative D call TRBD1 (5 bases). Looked up from germline, CDR1 is SEHNR and CDR2 is FQNEAQ (reference sequence). V lost 4 bases and J lost 0, with 12 bases in between. The CDR3 has 15 amino acids. The CDR3 spells CASSSPRQMNTEAFF. CDR3 sequence (DNA): TGTGCCAGCAGCTCCCCAAGACAGATGAACACTGAAGCTTTCTTT.

This chain links TRBV2 with TRBJ1-1; TRBD1 agrees at 7 bases. Germline lookup yields CDR1 SNHLY and CDR2 FYNNEI. The CDR3 contains 14 residues. Germline trimming cut 5 bases from V and 4 bases from J; bases unmatched to any gene: 7. The CDR3 sequence: CASSKGGGGTEAFF. The CDR3 region has the DNA TGTGCCAGCAGTAAAGGGGGCGGCGGCACTGAAGCTTTCTTT.

The chain couples TRBV27 to TRBJ1-5, with D uncertain. V was clipped by 7 bases and J by 4 bases, with 14 bases between them. The CDR3 sequence is 14 residues long. CDR1 is MNHEY, CDR2 SMNVEV, per germline (reference sequence). The CDR3: CASTSGGLNQPQHF. The CDR3, as DNA: TGTGCCAGCACCTCGGGCGGGCTTAATCAGCCCCAGCATTTT.

The V call is TRBV5-1, the J call TRBJ2-3; no firm D call. The V gene lost 0 bases and the J gene lost 3 bases, with 8 bases spanning the gap. The CDR3 covers 14 residues. CDR1 SGHRS and CDR2 YFSETQ come from the germline V gene. The DNA for the CDR3 is TGCGCCAGCAGCTTGGCCCAGACGACAGATACGCAGTATTTT. Amino acid sequence: CASSLAQTTDTQYF.

This clonotype turned up a few times. This chain links TRBV2 with TRBJ2-7; D not certain. This CDR3 has 10 residues. V lost 6 bases and J 2 bases, leaving 2 bases between the germline ends. The germline gives CDR1 SNHLY, CDR2 FYNNEI. CDR3 residues: CASRPYEQYF. The CDR3 DNA follows: TGTGCCAGCAGGCCCTACGAGCAGTACTTC.

There are a few counts of this clonotype. V and J are TRBV24-1 and TRBJ2-3; D gene unclear. Germline assignment: CDR1 KGHDR and CDR2 SFDVKD. V was pared by 4 bases and J by 0 bases, with 10 bases between. The CDR3 extends over 15 amino acids. CDR3 nucleotide sequence: TGTGCCACCAGTGACGTCTATCCTAGCACAGATACGCAGTATTTT. Protein: CATSDVYPSTDTQYF.

The chain couples TRBV7-9 to TRBJ1-4; 8 nucleotides match TRBD1. The CDR3 has 17 residues. The V gene's germline CDR1 is SEHNR and CDR2 FQNEAQ (reference sequence). Trimming cost V 5 bases and J 2 bases; bases outside gene matches: 10. The CDR3 spells CASSQRTGWRTNEKLFF. As DNA, the CDR3 is TGTGCCAGCAGCCAGAGGACAGGGTGGCGGACTAATGAAAAACTGTTTTTT.

This chain uses TRBV20-1 with TRBJ2-7, with a tentative D call TRBD2 (6 bases). V was trimmed by 8 bases and J by 7 bases, leaving 15 bases between them. CDR1 and CDR2 (germline): DFQATT, SNEGSKA (reference sequence). This CDR3 contains 11 residues. CDR3 DNA sequence: TGCAGTATAACACGTCGGGGGGAGCAGTACTTC. It yields the protein CSITRRGEQYF.

The rearrangement joins TRBV2 to TRBJ2-5; TRBD2 matches at 11 bases. Unmatched junction bases numbered 2, after V lost 6 bases and J lost 2 bases. Germline V lookup: CDR1 SNHLY, CDR2 FYNNEI. The CDR3 loop spans 14 amino acids. The CDR3 sequence: CASRVAGGQETQYF. The CDR3 coding sequence is TGTGCCAGCAGGGTAGCGGGGGGGCAAGAGACCCAGTACTTC.

This sequence joins TRBV9 and TRBJ2-7; 12 bases fit TRBD2. Germline V gene data show CDR1 as SGDLS and CDR2 as YYNGEE. The J segment lost 5 bases and the V segment lost 4 bases, leaving 13 bases of the junction unmatched. The CDR3 has 17 residues. For the CDR3, the DNA is TGTGCCAGCAGCCCCCGCCCCCGGACTAGCGGGGAGGACGAGCAGTACTTC. Protein product: CASSPRPRTSGEDEQYF.

The sample holds one count of this clonotype. This chain links TRBV7-9 with TRBJ2-7, with TRBD2 as a possible D gene (7 bases). The CDR3 length is 15 residues. CDR1 is SEHNR and CDR2 is FQNEAQ in the germline V gene (reference sequence). Trimming left V 0 bases short and J 3 bases short, with 12 bases between. The CDR3 reads CASSLAGGRFYEQYF. The CDR3 bases are TGTGCCAGCAGCTTAGCGGGGGGGCGCTTCTACGAGCAGTACTTC.

At least ten counts were recorded for this clonotype. This chain links TRBV7-6 with TRBJ2-2; 8 positions agree with TRBD1. V was clipped by 3 bases and J by 5 bases; unmatched bases: 17. The V gene's germline CDR1 is SGHVS and CDR2 FNYEAQ. This CDR3 has 19 amino acids. CDR3 amino acids: CASSFPMAEAGGWTGELFF. The CDR3 nucleotides are TGTGCCAGCAGCTTCCCGATGGCGGAGGCAGGGGGCTGGACCGGGGAGCTGTTTTTT. The full variable domain, with the rest looked up from reference TRBV7-6 and TRBJ2-2, is GAGVSQSPRYKVTKRGQDVALRCDPISGHVSLYWYRQALGQGPEFLTYFNYEAQQDKSGLPNDRFSAERPEGSISTLTIQRTEQRDSAMYRCASSFPMAEAGGWTGELFFGEGSRLTVL.

The chain uses TRBV24-1 and TRBJ2-2; the D gene is possibly TRBD2 (5 bases). The CDR3 has 14 amino acids. Trimming cost V 3 bases and J 11 bases, with 15 bases left between them. Germline V gene lookup returns CDR1 KGHDR and CDR2 SFDVKD. CDR3 sequence: CATSDNLTPGELFF. The CDR3 DNA reads TGTGCCACCAGTGATAACCTAACACCGGGAGAGCTGTTTTTT.

This chain uses TRBV7-2 with TRBJ2-7, with TRBD2 identical over 8 bases. With V trimmed by 3 bases and J by 2 bases, 6 bases remained unmatched. Germline CDR1 SGHTA, CDR2 FQGNSA. The CDR3 length is 15 residues. CDR3 in DNA: TGTGCCAGCAGCTTGTCTAGCGGGCAGACCTACGAGCAGTACTTC. This translates into CASSLSSGQTYEQYF.

V gene TRBV7-9 combines with J gene TRBJ2-6; 10 nucleotides match TRBD1. V shed 5 bases and J 1 base; nucleotides not matched to a gene: 5. This CDR3 is 17 amino acids long. CDR1 is SEHNR and CDR2 is FQNEAQ in the germline V gene (reference sequence). The CDR3 nucleotides read TGTGCCAGCAGCGACAGGGGGCAAGGGTCTGGGGCCAACGTCCTGACTTTC. This encodes CASSDRGQGSGANVLTF.

The rearrangement links TRBV2 to TRBJ1-2; D not resolved. CDR1 is SNHLY, CDR2 FYNNEI, per germline. The CDR3 runs to 16 residues. V was trimmed by 2 bases and J by 3 bases, leaving 16 bases between them. CDR3 amino acids: CASSESGRNQHYGYTF. The CDR3 bases are TGTGCCAGCAGTGAATCGGGGAGGAACCAGCACTATGGCTACACCTTC.

The rearrangement uses TRBV20-1 and TRBJ1-1; D uncertain. The CDR3 runs to 14 residues. The V end was cut by 0 bases, the J end by 8 bases, with 16 bases between. Germline V lookup: CDR1 DFQATT, CDR2 SNEGSKA (reference sequence). The DNA of the CDR3 is TGCAGTGCTAGAGATAGGCGTCGCTCCTACGAAGCTTTCTTT. As protein: CSARDRRRSYEAFF.

This clonotype was seen only a few times. The chain is built from TRBV15 and TRBJ1-6, with D possibly being TRBD1 (6 bases). The germline CDR1 and CDR2 sequences are LNHNV and YYDKDF (reference sequence). With 5 bases removed from V and 7 bases from J, the gap between germline ends came to 21 bases. The CDR3 is made up of 17 amino acids. The CDR3 spells CATSRYPIRGWNSPLHF. The DNA of the CDR3 is TGTGCCACCAGCCGCTACCCCATCAGGGGTTGGAATTCACCCCTCCACTTT.

V and J are TRBV7-3 and TRBJ2-2, with no clear D. From germline, CDR1 is SGHTA and CDR2 FQGTGA. This CDR3 contains 14 residues. V shed 3 bases and J shed 1 base, with 6 bases lying between them. CDR3 sequence reads: CASSLSGNTGELFF. Written as DNA, the CDR3 is TGTGCCAGCAGCTTGAGTGGGAACACCGGGGAGCTGTTTTTT.

In its sample, this clonotype was seen many times. V usage is TRBV20-1 and J usage is TRBJ2-1, with 10 bases lining up with TRBD2. After removal of 2 bases from V and 8 bases from J, the junction contained 12 bases not matched to a gene. The CDR3 totals 16 residues. Germline CDR1 and CDR2: DFQATT and SNEGSKA (reference sequence). The CDR3, as DNA: TGCAGTGCTAGACCTTGGGAGCGGGGGGGGAGGGATGAGCAGTTCTTC. Translating gives CSARPWERGGRDEQFF.

Notes on this clonotype: One end of the junction is discordant with germline, which a read error may explain. The chain uses TRBV7-2 and TRBJ1-1; D ambiguous. This CDR3 region has 13 residues. The germline gives CDR1 SGHTA, CDR2 FQGNSA. CDR3 region: CASRPAGSLEAFF. The CDR3 DNA follows: TGTGCAAGCAGACCGGCTGGCTCCCTTGAAGCTTTCTTT.

The V and J genes are TRBV10-3 and TRBJ1-2; TRBD1 matches at 7 bases. Germline V CDR1 and CDR2: ENHRY, SYGVKD. The CDR3 totals 14 residues. Trimming took 10 bases from V and 7 from J; bases not matched to a gene: 15. CDR3 sequence (DNA): TGTGCCAGCAGCTTAATCAGACAGGGTCGTGGCTACACCTTC. Translated, it gives CASSLIRQGRGYTF.